What follows are 30 T cell receptor beta chains derived from one specimen sequenced in a study of T cells in localized non-small cell lung cancer. TCRdb's copy holds only in-frame clones and misses some; the assay was immunoSEQ multiplex PCR. The table lists over 20,000 clones, roughly 90% of them singletons. The sequenced sample was peripheral blood mononuclear cells, obtained before any cancer treatment. These receptors were collected from a male donor at least 60 years old with stage II lung adenocarcinoma.

The V and J genes are TRBV6-1 and TRBJ2-7; 12 nucleotides agree with TRBD1. The germline V gene has CDR1 MNHNS and CDR2 SASEGT. J was trimmed by 7 bases and V by 1 base; bases with no gene match: 5. The CDR3 extends over 15 amino acids. The CDR3 protein is CASSEGGQGAREQYF. As DNA, the CDR3 is TGTGCCAGCAGTGAAGGGGGACAGGGGGCGCGGGAGCAGTACTTC.

The chain combines TRBV7-2 with TRBJ1-3, with D maybe TRBD1 (5 bases). The CDR3 covers 15 residues. CDR1 and CDR2 from the germline V gene are SGHTA and FQGNSA. Trimming shortened V by 5 bases and J by 1 base, and 12 bases separated the two germline ends. CDR3: CASSPQSGSGNTIYF. The CDR3 nucleotides are TGTGCCAGCAGCCCCCAGTCAGGGTCTGGAAACACCATATATTTT.

V usage is TRBV18 and J usage is TRBJ2-3; D perhaps matches TRBD1 (6 bases). The CDR3 sequence is 15 residues long. Germline loops: CDR1 KGHSH, CDR2 LQKENI. V lost 4 bases and J 4 bases, leaving 15 bases between the germline ends. The CDR3 reads CASSRQGKRADTQYF. In nucleotides, the CDR3 is TGTGCCAGCTCACGTCAGGGGAAAAGGGCAGATACGCAGTATTTT.

This chain connects TRBV5-1 to TRBJ2-7, with a tentative D call TRBD1 (7 bases). CDR1 SGHRS and CDR2 YFSETQ come from the germline V gene. Trimming pared 0 bases from V and 4 bases from J, leaving 11 bases between. CDR3 length: 14 residues. The CDR3 is CASSLAQGGYEQYF. The CDR3, as DNA: TGCGCCAGCAGCTTGGCGCAGGGGGGATACGAGCAGTACTTC.

This chain joins TRBV7-9 and TRBJ2-7, with 9 bases identical to TRBD1. Germline CDR1 reads SEHNR; CDR2 reads FQNEAQ (reference sequence). This CDR3 is 16 amino acids long. After removal of 3 bases from V and 3 bases from J, the junction contained 9 bases not matched to a gene. The CDR3, as DNA: TGTGCCAGCAGCTTTCCCTCCGGGACAGGGAACTACGAGCAGTACTTC. Residues: CASSFPSGTGNYEQYF.

The chain links TRBV29-1 to TRBJ2-7, with a possible D match to TRBD2 (6 bases). Germline-derived CDR1 and CDR2 are SQVTM and ANQGSEA. The CDR3 is 13 amino acids. V was clipped by 3 bases and J by 7 bases, with 16 bases between them. CDR3: CSVETGTLKEQYF. The CDR3 coding sequence is TGCAGCGTTGAGACCGGGACTTTAAAAGAGCAGTACTTC.

The chain couples TRBV5-4 to TRBJ2-5; 7 bases are shared with TRBD1. The CDR3 runs to 13 residues. Germline CDR1 SGHNT, CDR2 YYREEE (reference sequence). V gave up 6 bases and J gave up 5 bases; unmatched junction bases: 7. The CDR3 sequence is CASTPDRRETQYF. The CDR3 DNA sequence: TGTGCCAGCACCCCGGACAGGCGGGAGACCCAGTACTTC.

V usage is TRBV7-2 and J usage is TRBJ2-5; D possibly uses TRBD1 or TRBD2 (5 bases each). V gave up 2 bases and J gave up 5 bases, with 18 bases separating them. CDR1 is SGHTA and CDR2 is FQGNSA in the germline V gene. The CDR3 has 16 amino acids. As DNA, the CDR3 is TGTGCCAGCAGCTTATTTTCGCTAGCTAGGGGCGAGACCCAGTACTTC. Protein product: CASSLFSLARGETQYF.

This chain joins TRBV5-6 and TRBJ1-2; D is uncertain. V dropped 1 base and J dropped 0 bases, with 13 bases sitting between them. The CDR3 is made up of 16 amino acids. Germline CDR1 SGHDT, CDR2 YYEEEE. In DNA, the CDR3 is TGTGCCAGCAGCTTGCAGGCCTCCCTTTCTAACTATGGCTACACCTTC. Translated, it gives CASSLQASLSNYGYTF.

The gene calls are TRBV4-1 and TRBJ2-5; D is unresolved. The CDR3 extends over 14 amino acids. V lost 1 base, J lost 0 bases, and 6 bases lay in between. Per the germline V gene, CDR1 is MGHRA and CDR2 is YSYEKL. CDR3 DNA: TGCGCCAGCAGCCAAGCCGGGTACCAAGAGACCCAGTACTTC. Its protein product is CASSQAGYQETQYF.

This clone was seen just once. The rearrangement joins TRBV11-2 to TRBJ1-2; 8 positions match TRBD1. Germline CDR1 and CDR2: SGHAT and FQNNGV. The J segment lost 7 bases and the V segment lost 5 bases, leaving 18 bases of the junction unmatched. There are 17 residues in the CDR3. CDR3 loop: CASSPVISGGVLTGYTF. In DNA, the CDR3 is TGTGCCAGCAGCCCCGTGATCTCAGGGGGCGTTTTAACTGGCTACACCTTC.

This clone rates as medium-sized. The V call is TRBV6-1, the J call TRBJ2-7; tentatively, D is TRBD2 (5 bases). This CDR3 has 15 amino acids. Trimming took off 6 bases at V and 3 bases at J, with 18 bases between the two ends. CDR1 is MNHNS and CDR2 is SASEGT in the germline V gene. CDR3 residues: CASSTGPPGLYEQYF. The DNA of the CDR3 is TGTGCCAGCAGCACGGGCCCGCCTGGACTCTACGAGCAGTACTTC.

The V call is TRBV15, the J call TRBJ1-5, with no clear D. This CDR3 is built from 14 residues. Germline loops: CDR1 LNHNV, CDR2 YYDKDF (reference sequence). Trimming removed 4 bases at V and 7 bases at J, with 14 bases between. The CDR3 DNA sequence: TGTGCCACCAGCATTTCCAGAAGCCCACAGCCCCAGCATTTT. It yields the protein CATSISRSPQPQHF.

The chain recombines TRBV28 with TRBJ2-7; D remains ambiguous. V lost 5 bases, J lost 1 base, and 21 bases lay in between. In germline, CDR1 is MDHEN, CDR2 SYDVKM. The CDR3 contains 17 residues. The CDR3 protein is CASSTRLLGKASYEQYF. The DNA for the CDR3 is TGTGCCAGCAGTACCCGTTTATTAGGAAAGGCGTCCTACGAGCAGTACTTC.

The chain uses TRBV29-1 and TRBJ1-1, with 10 bases matching TRBD1. Germline CDR1 reads SQVTM; CDR2 reads ANQGSEA. J lost 10 bases, V lost 4 bases, and 0 bases had no gene match. The CDR3 consists of 10 residues. The CDR3: CSVGDRGAFF. CDR3 DNA: TGCAGCGTTGGGGACAGGGGAGCTTTCTTT. Drawing the rest from reference TRBV29-1 and TRBJ1-1, the complete variable domain is SAVISQKPSRDICQRGTSLTIQCQVDSQVTMMFWYRQQPGQSLTLIATANQGSEATYESGFVIDKFPISRPNLTFSTLTVSNMSPEDSSIYLCSVGDRGAFFGQGTRLTVV.

The chain employs TRBV5-4 and TRBJ2-7, with D unclear. This CDR3 is built from 13 residues. CDR1 and CDR2 from the germline V gene are SGHNT and YYREEE (reference sequence). The ends were cut back, 0 bases at V and 7 bases at J, with 11 bases in the middle. Here the CDR3 reads CASSLAPAEEQYF. CDR3 DNA: TGTGCCAGCAGCTTGGCACCGGCGGAGGAGCAGTACTTC.

This clone turned up a few times. V and J are TRBV5-4 and TRBJ2-1; a weak D match, TRBD1 (7 bases). CDR3 length: 16 residues. V lost 4 bases and J lost 7, with 21 bases in between. Germline V gene sequence: CDR1 SGHNT, CDR2 YYREEE (reference sequence). The DNA for the CDR3 is TGTGCCAGCAGCACCCAGGGGGGATCCCCATTGAATGAGCAGTTCTTC. This encodes CASSTQGGSPLNEQFF.

The rearrangement joins TRBV27 to TRBJ2-1, with a weak D call TRBD1 (8 bases). V was shortened by 5 bases and J by 6 bases, with 17 bases between the two germline ends. The CDR3 runs 15 residues. CDR1 and CDR2 from the germline V gene are MNHEY and SMNVEV (reference sequence). In DNA, the CDR3 is TGTGCCAGCAGTGGTCCCGGGGGGACAGGCAATGAGCAGTTCTTC. It is translated as CASSGPGGTGNEQFF.

This rearrangement joins TRBV7-9 to TRBJ1-6; D possibly corresponds to TRBD1 (5 bases). The CDR3 covers 17 residues. Germline CDR1 SEHNR, CDR2 FQNEAQ (reference sequence). The ends were cut back, 6 bases at V and 4 bases at J, with 19 bases in the middle. CDR3 in amino acids: CASRSDRREGYNSPLHF. CDR3 DNA sequence: TGTGCCAGCAGATCCGACAGACGTGAGGGGTATAATTCACCCCTCCACTTT.

The chain joins TRBV19 to TRBJ1-5, with D possibly matching TRBD1 (5 bases). Trimming shortened V by 7 bases and J by 2 bases, and 18 bases separated the two germline ends. CDR1 LNHDA and CDR2 SQIVND come from the germline V gene (reference sequence). The CDR3 loop spans 16 amino acids. The CDR3 DNA follows: TGTGCCAGTAACGATATCGCAGGGAGCGGCAATCAGCCCCAGCATTTT. Its protein product is CASNDIAGSGNQPQHF.

The chain uses TRBV13 and TRBJ2-7; 11 bases map to TRBD1. Trimming cost V 0 bases and J 3 bases; bases outside gene matches: 4. Germline loops: CDR1 PRHDT, CDR2 FYEKMQ (reference sequence). The CDR3 runs to 16 residues. CDR3 region: CASSLGLGTGGYEQYF. As DNA, the CDR3 is TGTGCCAGCAGCTTAGGTCTAGGGACAGGGGGCTACGAGCAGTACTTC. Full variable domain (outside the CDR3, taken from reference TRBV13 and TRBJ2-7): AAGVIQSPRHLIKEKRETATLKCYPIPRHDTVYWYQQGPGQDPQFLISFYEKMQSDKGSIPDRFSAQQFSDYHSELNMSSLELGDSALYFCASSLGLGTGGYEQYFGPGTRLTVT.

The V call is TRBV4-1, the J call TRBJ1-5; no reliable D call. CDR3 length: 15 residues. Germline V gene sequence: CDR1 MGHRA, CDR2 YSYEKL. Between the trimmed V and J ends, which lost 4 bases and 0 bases, there was a span of 10 bases. The CDR3 sequence: CASSLHTYSNQPQHF. CDR3 in DNA: TGCGCCAGCAGCCTCCATACGTATAGCAATCAGCCCCAGCATTTT.

The genes are TRBV5-4 and TRBJ2-4, with D possibly being TRBD1 or TRBD2 (5 bases each). Trimming took 5 bases from V and 8 from J, leaving 14 bases between them. Per germline, CDR1 SGHNT and CDR2 YYREEE (reference sequence). The CDR3 runs to 13 residues. CDR3 protein: CASSGTSQDIQYF. The CDR3, as DNA: TGTGCCAGCAGTGGGACCTCCCAGGACATTCAGTACTTC.

This chain links TRBV7-2 with TRBJ2-5; no clear D. CDR1 is SGHTA and CDR2 is FQGNSA in the germline V gene. V lost 0 bases and J 2 bases, leaving 7 bases between the germline ends. The CDR3 covers 14 residues. The DNA for the CDR3 is TGTGCCAGCAGCTTAGCCGACGGACAAGAGACCCAGTACTTC. Protein sequence: CASSLADGQETQYF.

The chain uses TRBV6-5 and TRBJ1-2; 9 bases align to TRBD1. This CDR3 spans 15 amino acids. Germline V lookup: CDR1 MNHEY, CDR2 SVGAGI. With V trimmed by 5 bases and J by 5 bases, 9 bases remained unmatched. Here the CDR3 reads CASSPRQGGGYGYTF. The CDR3 DNA is TGTGCCAGCAGTCCGCGACAGGGGGGCGGGTATGGCTACACCTTC.

This chain links TRBV5-1 with TRBJ2-2, with no clear D. The germline V gene encodes CDR1 SGHRS and CDR2 YFSETQ. The CDR3 consists of 14 residues. Trimming took 4 bases from V and 7 from J, leaving 14 bases between them. This chain's CDR3 is CASSRDGSGGELFF. The CDR3 DNA reads TGCGCCAGCAGCCGTGACGGAAGTGGCGGGGAGCTGTTTTTT. The full variable domain, completed using reference TRBV5-1 and TRBJ2-2, is KAGVTQTPRYLIKTRGQQVTLSCSPISGHRSVSWYQQTPGQGLQFLFEYFSETQRNKGNFPGRFSGRQFSNSRSEMNVSTLELGDSALYLCASSRDGSGGELFFGEGSRLTVL.

V and J are TRBV12-5 and TRBJ2-7, with D unresolved. This CDR3 is built from 14 residues. Trimming removed 6 bases from V and 7 bases from J, with 19 bases in between. From germline, CDR1 is LGHNT and CDR2 FRNRAP. This CDR3 reads CASGSDRAPGEQYF. CDR3 DNA: TGTGCTAGTGGATCCGACCGGGCCCCCGGGGAGCAGTACTTC.

The chain carries TRBV11-3 and TRBJ2-3; 8 bases align to TRBD2. CDR3 length equals 15 residues. The V gene's germline CDR1 is SGHNT and CDR2 YENEEA. The J segment lost 3 bases and the V segment lost 1 base, leaving 3 bases of the junction unmatched. The CDR3 DNA is TGTGCCAGCAGCTTAGCGGGAGGGCCTACAGATACGCAGTATTTT. Translating it yields CASSLAGGPTDTQYF.

This chain uses TRBV2 with TRBJ2-7; D may be TRBD1 (6 bases). The V end was cut by 2 bases, the J end by 0 bases, with 17 bases between. Looked up from germline, CDR1 is SNHLY and CDR2 is FYNNEI. CDR3 length: 17 residues. The CDR3 sequence is CASSELVGAVGSYEQYF. The CDR3 coding sequence is TGTGCCAGCAGTGAATTGGTGGGGGCGGTCGGCTCCTACGAGCAGTACTTC.

This chain joins TRBV29-1 and TRBJ2-5; D gene uncertain. CDR3 size: 12 residues. V was trimmed by 4 bases and J by 1 base, leaving 7 bases between them. From germline, CDR1 is SQVTM and CDR2 ANQGSEA. The CDR3 coding sequence is TGCAGCGTTGGGACCAGCCAAGAGACCCAGTACTTC. Translating gives CSVGTSQETQYF.